This T cell receptor (beta chain) was captured by sequencing in a study of blood T cell repertoires in COVID-19 (TCRdb year 2020). Looking at the study overall: Samples covering the acute and convalescent phases of COVID-19 were provided by collaborators in the United States, Italy and Spain. The repertoires were released in a freely available public database meant as a resource for research on the immune response to SARS-CoV-2. Sample metadata almost always included a de-identified subject ID, COVID-19 status, age in years and sex. The samples were drawn from two sources: the first 160 participants of the ongoing ImmuneRACE study, and 1,000 to 1,500 subjects contributed by 6 global collaborators. Subjects who had been exposed to COVID-19, were actively infected with it, or had recovered from it provided the deeply sampled blood TCRbeta repertoires that made up the dataset. Where HLA class I and class II types were available, the types were taken from metadata supplied by the sample provider, not from assay-based typing. The prospective study material was composed of cDNA or gDNA derived from T cells, B-cell-depleted T cells, or PBMCs.

With regard to this clone: Which antigen it targets is not known. Per-base quality was not reported, and no clone a single base away is much larger than it.

TCRbeta CDR3 regions were amplified from genomic DNA by means of the immunoSEQ Assay, a bias-controlled multiplex PCR. Per the original workflow: Within the assay, amplification of reference gene primers was used to estimate how many nucleated cells each sample contained. To quantify the absolute abundance of each unique TCRbeta CDR3 rearrangement, sequence reads were collapsed and filtered. For each sample, productive Simpson clonality was calculated as the square root of Simpson's diversity index across productive rearrangements. The clones in this table, taken by TCRdb from immuneACCESS, are in-frame only. Not every clone is retained; where verified, under half of the shortfall comes from an unresolved V gene, and the cause of the rest is unknown. V, J and clone size are those of that table, while D and trimming were read from the DNA. The sample table holds 130,000 to 150,000 clones, of which roughly 84% were seen once. In total, the top ten clones hold 5% to 7% of the sample.

Study-level results and caveats: The quantity of clinical and demographic metadata differed by source and by participant and was supplied without curation.

In the prospective study, participants were about 18 to 90 years old, resided in about two dozen geographic areas of the United States, and were enrolled through a virtual design. In the prospective study, participants were assigned to cohorts based on the clinical history participants reported in a screening survey and a study questionnaire. Mobile phlebotomists in the prospective study collected whole blood, serum and a nasopharyngeal or oropharyngeal swab from every participant. Over a roughly 2-month period, participants in the prospective study had the option of providing additional blood draws and questionnaires. Blood samples from the prospective study were shipped frozen or at room temperature prior to DNA extraction. Trimming leaves V shorter by 4 bases and J shorter by 3 bases, with the junction holding 6 bases beyond the gene matches. Inclusive of the bounding cysteine and phenylalanine, the CDR3 is 15 residues long. The kept DNA is CDR3 alone, 45 bases in frame from the first base. In the germline V gene (reference sequence), CDR1 corresponds to SEHNR and CDR2 to FQNEAQ.

This TCR came from a man in his forties with acute COVID-19. Recombination joined TRBV7-9 with TRBJ2-1, with TRBD1 matching 7 junction bases. Material: PBMCs or T cells enriched from blood (not recorded which). The encoded CDR3 is CASSSVGQVYNEQFF. The bases read TGTGCCAGCAGCTCAGTAGGACAGGTCTACAATGAGCAGTTCTTC.